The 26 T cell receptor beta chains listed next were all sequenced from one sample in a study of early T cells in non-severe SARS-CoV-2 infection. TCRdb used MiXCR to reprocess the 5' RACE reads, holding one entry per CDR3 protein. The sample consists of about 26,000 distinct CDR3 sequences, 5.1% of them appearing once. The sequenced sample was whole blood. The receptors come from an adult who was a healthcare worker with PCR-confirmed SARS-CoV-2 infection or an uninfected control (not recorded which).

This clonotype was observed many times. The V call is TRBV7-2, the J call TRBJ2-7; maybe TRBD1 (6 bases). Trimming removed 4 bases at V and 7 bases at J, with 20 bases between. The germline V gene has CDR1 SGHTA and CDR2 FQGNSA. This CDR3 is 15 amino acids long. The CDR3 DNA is TGTGCCAGCAGCTCTTGGCGCAGGGGCTTTGAGGAGCAGTACTTC. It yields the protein CASSSWRRGFEEQYF. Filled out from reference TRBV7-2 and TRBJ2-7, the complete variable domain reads GAGVSQSPSNKVTEKGKDVELRCDPISGHTALYWYRQSLGQGLEFLIYFQGNSAPDKSGLPSDRFSAERTGGSVSTLTIQRTQQEDSAVYLCASSSWRRGFEEQYFGPGTRLTVT.

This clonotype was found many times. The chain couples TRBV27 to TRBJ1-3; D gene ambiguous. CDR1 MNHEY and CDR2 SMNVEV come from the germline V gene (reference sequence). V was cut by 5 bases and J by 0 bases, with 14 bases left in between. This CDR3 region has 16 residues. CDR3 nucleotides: TGTGCCAGCAGTCCCCTGGAGGGCGACTCTGGAAACACCATATATTTT. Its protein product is CASSPLEGDSGNTIYF.

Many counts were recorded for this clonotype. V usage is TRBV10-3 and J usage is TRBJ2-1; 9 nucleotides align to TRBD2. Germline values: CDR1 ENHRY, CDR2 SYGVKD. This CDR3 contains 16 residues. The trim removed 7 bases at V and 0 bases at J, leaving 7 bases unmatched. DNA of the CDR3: TGTGCCATCACCCGGGGAGCGGGAGGCTCCTACAATGAGCAGTTCTTC. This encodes CAITRGAGGSYNEQFF.

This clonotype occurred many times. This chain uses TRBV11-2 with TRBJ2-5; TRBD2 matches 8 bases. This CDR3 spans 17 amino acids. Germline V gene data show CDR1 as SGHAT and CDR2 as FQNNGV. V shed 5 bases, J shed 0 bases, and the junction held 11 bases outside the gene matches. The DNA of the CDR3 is TGTGCCAGCAGCATTAGCGGGGCCATTCCGTACCAAGAGACCCAGTACTTC. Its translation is CASSISGAIPYQETQYF.

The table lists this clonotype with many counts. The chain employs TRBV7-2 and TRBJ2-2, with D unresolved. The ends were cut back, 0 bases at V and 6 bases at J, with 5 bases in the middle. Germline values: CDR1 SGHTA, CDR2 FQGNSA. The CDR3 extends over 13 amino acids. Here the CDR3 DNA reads TGTGCCAGCAGCTTAGCGTCCGCCGGGGAGCTGTTTTTT. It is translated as CASSLASAGELFF.

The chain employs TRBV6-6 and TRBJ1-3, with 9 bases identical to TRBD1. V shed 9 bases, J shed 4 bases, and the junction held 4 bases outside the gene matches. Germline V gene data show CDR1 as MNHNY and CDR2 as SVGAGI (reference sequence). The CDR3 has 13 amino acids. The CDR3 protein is CASAGTGGNTIYF. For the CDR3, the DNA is TGTGCCAGTGCCGGGACAGGGGGAAACACCATATATTTT.

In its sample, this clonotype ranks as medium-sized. For the CDR3, the DNA is TGTGCCTGGACCTTCGGGACAGGGTCTACTGAAGCTTTCTTT. It specifies CAWTFGTGSTEAFF. This rearrangement joins TRBV30 to TRBJ1-1, with 9 positions matching TRBD1. V was pared by 4 bases and J by 5 bases, with 8 bases of the junction left unmatched. Germline-derived CDR1 and CDR2 are GTSNPN and SVGIG (reference sequence). CDR3 length: 14 amino acids.

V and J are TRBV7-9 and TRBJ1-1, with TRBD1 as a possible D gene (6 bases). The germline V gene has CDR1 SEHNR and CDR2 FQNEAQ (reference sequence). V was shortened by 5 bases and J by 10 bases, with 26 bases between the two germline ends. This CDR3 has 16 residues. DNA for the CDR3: TGTGCCAGCAGCGCCCCACCTGGGGGGGGCAGCGTATCAGCTTTCTTT. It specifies CASSAPPGGGSVSAFF.

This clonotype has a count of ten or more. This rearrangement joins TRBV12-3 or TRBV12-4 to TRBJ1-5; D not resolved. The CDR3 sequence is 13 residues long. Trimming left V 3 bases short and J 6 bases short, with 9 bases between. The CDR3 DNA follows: TGTGCCAGCAGTTTGAAAGGGATTCAGCCCCAGCATTTT. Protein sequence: CASSLKGIQPQHF.

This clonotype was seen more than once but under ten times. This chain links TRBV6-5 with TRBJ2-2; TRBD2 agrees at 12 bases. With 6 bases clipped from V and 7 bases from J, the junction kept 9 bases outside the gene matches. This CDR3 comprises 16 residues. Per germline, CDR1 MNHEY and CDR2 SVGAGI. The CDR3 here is CASSRTSGGPHGELFF. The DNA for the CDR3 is TGTGCCAGCAGCCGTACTAGCGGGGGGCCCCACGGGGAGCTGTTTTTT.

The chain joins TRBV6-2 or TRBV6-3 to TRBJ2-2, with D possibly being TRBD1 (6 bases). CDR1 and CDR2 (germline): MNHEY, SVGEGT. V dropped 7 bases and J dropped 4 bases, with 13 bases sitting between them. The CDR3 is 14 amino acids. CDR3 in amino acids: CASTPYRVTGELFF. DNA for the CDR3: TGTGCCAGCACCCCATACAGGGTCACCGGGGAGCTGTTTTTT.

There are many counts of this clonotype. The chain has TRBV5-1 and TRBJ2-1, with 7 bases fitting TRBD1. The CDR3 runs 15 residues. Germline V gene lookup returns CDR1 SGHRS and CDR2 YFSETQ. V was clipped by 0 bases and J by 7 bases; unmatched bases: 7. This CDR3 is CASSLGTGTANEQFF. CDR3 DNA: TGCGCCAGCAGCTTGGGTACCGGGACAGCGAATGAGCAGTTCTTC. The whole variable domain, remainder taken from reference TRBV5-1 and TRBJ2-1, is KAGVTQTPRYLIKTRGQQVTLSCSPISGHRSVSWYQQTPGQGLQFLFEYFSETQRNKGNFPGRFSGRQFSNSRSEMNVSTLELGDSALYLCASSLGTGTANEQFFGPGTRLTVL.

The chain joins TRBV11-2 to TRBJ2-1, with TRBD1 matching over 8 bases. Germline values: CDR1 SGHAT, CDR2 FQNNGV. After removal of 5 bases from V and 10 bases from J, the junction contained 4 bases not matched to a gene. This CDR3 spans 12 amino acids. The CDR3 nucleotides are TGTGCCAGCAGCCCAGGGGGCCTAGAGCAGTTCTTC. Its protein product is CASSPGGLEQFF.

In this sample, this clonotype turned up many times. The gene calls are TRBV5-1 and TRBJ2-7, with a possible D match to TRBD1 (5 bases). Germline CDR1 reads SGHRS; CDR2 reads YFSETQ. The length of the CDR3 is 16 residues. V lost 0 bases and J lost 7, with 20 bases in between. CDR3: CASSLGGPIDSLEQYF. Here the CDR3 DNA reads TGCGCCAGCAGCTTGGGGGGCCCCATCGACTCCCTGGAGCAGTACTTC.

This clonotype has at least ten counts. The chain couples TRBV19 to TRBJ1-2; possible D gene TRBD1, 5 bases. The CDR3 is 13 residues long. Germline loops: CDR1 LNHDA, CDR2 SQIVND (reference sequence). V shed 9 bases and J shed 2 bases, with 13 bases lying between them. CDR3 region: CASEAGRNYGYTF. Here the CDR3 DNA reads TGTGCCAGCGAGGCAGGGCGGAACTATGGCTACACCTTC.

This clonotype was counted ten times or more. CDR3 protein: CASSLDVGVPPYNSPLHF. Written as DNA, the CDR3 is TGTGCCAGCAGCTTAGACGTTGGGGTCCCACCATATAATTCACCCCTCCACTTT. J is TRBJ1-6 and V is TRBV11-2; D is uncertain. The V gene lost 0 bases and the J gene lost 4 bases, with 16 bases spanning the gap. Germline V gene sequence: CDR1 SGHAT, CDR2 FQNNGV. The CDR3 is made up of 18 amino acids. The full variable domain, rest sourced from reference TRBV11-2 and TRBJ1-6, is EAGVAQSPRYKIIEKRQSVAFWCNPISGHATLYWYQQILGQGPKLLIQFQNNGVVDDSQLPKDRFSAERLKGVDSTLKIQPAKLEDSAVYLCASSLDVGVPPYNSPLHFGNGTRLTVT.

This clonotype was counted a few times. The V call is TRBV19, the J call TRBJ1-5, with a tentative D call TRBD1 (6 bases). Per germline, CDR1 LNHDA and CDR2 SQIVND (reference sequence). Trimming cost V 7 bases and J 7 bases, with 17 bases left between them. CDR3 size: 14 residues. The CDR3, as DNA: TGTGCCAGTACCCGTGGGGGGGCGGGCCAGCCCCAGCATTTT. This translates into CASTRGGAGQPQHF.

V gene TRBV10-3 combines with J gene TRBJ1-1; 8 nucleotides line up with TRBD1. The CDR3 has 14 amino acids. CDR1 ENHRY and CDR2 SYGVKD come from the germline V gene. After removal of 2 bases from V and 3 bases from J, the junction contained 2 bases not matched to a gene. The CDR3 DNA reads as TGTGCCATCAGTGAGAACAGGGGGGACACTGAAGCTTTCTTT. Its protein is CAISENRGDTEAFF.

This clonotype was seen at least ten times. CDR3 residues: CASSGERGTDYYEQYF. In DNA, the CDR3 is TGTGCCAGCAGCGGAGAACGGGGGACTGATTATTACGAGCAGTACTTC. The chain combines TRBV11-2 with TRBJ2-7; possible D gene TRBD2, 6 bases. The CDR3 is 16 residues long. Germline V gives CDR1 SGHAT, CDR2 FQNNGV. V was shortened by 5 bases and J by 4 bases, with 21 bases between the two germline ends.

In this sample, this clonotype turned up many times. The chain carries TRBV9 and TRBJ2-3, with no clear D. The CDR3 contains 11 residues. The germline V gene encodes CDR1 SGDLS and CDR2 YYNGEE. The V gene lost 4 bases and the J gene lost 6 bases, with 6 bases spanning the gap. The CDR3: CASSSHDTQYF. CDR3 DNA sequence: TGTGCCAGCAGCTCTCACGATACGCAGTATTTT.

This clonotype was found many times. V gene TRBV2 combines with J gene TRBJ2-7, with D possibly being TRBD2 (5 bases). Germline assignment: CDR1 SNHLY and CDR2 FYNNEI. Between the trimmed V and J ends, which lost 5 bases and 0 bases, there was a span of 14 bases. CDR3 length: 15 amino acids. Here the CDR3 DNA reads TGTGCCAGCAGTCTTCTAGAGGGCGCCTCCTACGAGCAGTACTTC. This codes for CASSLLEGASYEQYF.

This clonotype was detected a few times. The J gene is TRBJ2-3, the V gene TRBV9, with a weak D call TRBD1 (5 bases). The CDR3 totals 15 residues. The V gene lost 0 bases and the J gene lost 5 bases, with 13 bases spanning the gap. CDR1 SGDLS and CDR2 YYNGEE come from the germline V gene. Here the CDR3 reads CASSVDQGLVDTQYF. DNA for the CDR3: TGTGCCAGCAGCGTAGACCAGGGTCTTGTAGATACGCAGTATTTT.

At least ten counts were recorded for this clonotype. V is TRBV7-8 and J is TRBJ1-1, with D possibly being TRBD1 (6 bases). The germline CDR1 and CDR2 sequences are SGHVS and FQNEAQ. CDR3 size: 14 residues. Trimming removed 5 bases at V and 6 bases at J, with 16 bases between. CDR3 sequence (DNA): TGTGCCAGCAGCCCAGGGGTGAGGGGACCTGAAGCTTTCTTT. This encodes CASSPGVRGPEAFF.

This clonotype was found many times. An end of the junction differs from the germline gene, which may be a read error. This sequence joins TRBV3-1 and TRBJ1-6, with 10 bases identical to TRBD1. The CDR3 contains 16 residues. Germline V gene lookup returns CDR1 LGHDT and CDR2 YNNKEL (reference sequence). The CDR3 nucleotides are TGTGCCAGCAGCCAAGATAGGTGGACAGGGGGTTCACCCCTCCATTTT. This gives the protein CASSQDRWTGGSPLHF. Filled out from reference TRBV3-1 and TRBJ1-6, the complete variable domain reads DTAVSQTPKYLVTQMGNDKSIKCEQNLGHDTMYWYKQDSKKFLKIMFSYNNKELIINETVPNRFSPKSPDKAHLNLHINSLELGDSAVYFCASSQDRWTGGSPLHFGNGTRLTVT.

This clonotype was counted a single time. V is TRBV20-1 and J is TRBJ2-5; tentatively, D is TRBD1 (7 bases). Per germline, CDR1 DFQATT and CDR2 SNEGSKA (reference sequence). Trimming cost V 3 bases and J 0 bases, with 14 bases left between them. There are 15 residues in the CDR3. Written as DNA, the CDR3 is TGCAGTGCTAGTTACCCAGGGGGGAACCAAGAGACCCAGTACTTC. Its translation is CSASYPGGNQETQYF.

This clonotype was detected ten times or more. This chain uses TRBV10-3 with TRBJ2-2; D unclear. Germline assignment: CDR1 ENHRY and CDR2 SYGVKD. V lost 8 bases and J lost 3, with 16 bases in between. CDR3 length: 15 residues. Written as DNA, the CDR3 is TGTGCCATCCCCCGTCGTGTGGGTGACACCGGGGAGCTGTTTTTT. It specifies CAIPRRVGDTGELFF.